The 26 T cell receptor beta chains listed next were all sequenced from one sample in a study of glioma-infiltrating T cells after dendritic cell vaccination. The assay was immunoSEQ multiplex PCR, and TCRdb's table has in-frame clones only and misses some. Seen here are approximately 82,000 clones, 85% to 90% observed once, and the top ten hold under 4%. The sample consisted of blood, taken before dendritic cell vaccination. These receptors were obtained from a human donor with glioblastoma.

The chain employs TRBV5-4 and TRBJ2-1, with D tentatively TRBD2 (6 bases). This CDR3 has 16 residues. V was clipped by 3 bases and J by 0 bases, with 13 bases between them. The germline gives CDR1 SGHNT, CDR2 YYREEE (reference sequence). The CDR3 region is CASSSAGGVSYNEQFF. Here the CDR3 DNA reads TGTGCCAGCAGCTCGGCCGGCGGGGTCTCCTACAATGAGCAGTTCTTC.

The chain combines TRBV6-6 with TRBJ1-5; perhaps TRBD1 as D (5 bases). From germline, CDR1 is MNHNY and CDR2 SVGAGI (reference sequence). V was clipped by 10 bases and J by 5 bases, with 9 bases between them. The CDR3 totals 11 residues. The CDR3 loop reads CATRGDQPQHF. In DNA, the CDR3 is TGTGCCACCAGAGGGGATCAGCCCCAGCATTTT.

The J gene is TRBJ2-1, the V gene TRBV11-3; TRBD2 matches at 7 bases. CDR1 is SGHNT and CDR2 is YENEEA in the germline V gene. The CDR3 runs to 16 residues. V shed 0 bases and J 1 base; nucleotides not matched to a gene: 3. CDR3 nucleotides: TGTGCCAGCAGCTTAGAGGCTAGCGGATCCTACAATGAGCAGTTCTTC. Translation: CASSLEASGSYNEQFF.

The genes are TRBV11-3 and TRBJ2-1; 8 bases align to TRBD2. Germline V CDR1 and CDR2: SGHNT, YENEEA. With 5 bases clipped from V and 3 bases from J, the junction kept 9 bases outside the gene matches. CDR3 length: 16 residues. The CDR3 sequence is CASSTGSSGYYNEQFF. The CDR3 DNA reads as TGTGCCAGCAGCACAGGCTCTAGCGGGTACTACAATGAGCAGTTCTTC.

V and J are TRBV7-6 and TRBJ1-1, with TRBD1 matching over 9 bases. CDR3 length: 16 residues. The trim removed 5 bases at V and 0 bases at J, leaving 7 bases unmatched. Germline-derived CDR1 and CDR2 are SGHVS and FNYEAQ. CDR3 sequence reads: CASSPGQGYMNTEAFF. DNA for the CDR3: TGTGCCAGCAGCCCGGGACAGGGATACATGAACACTGAAGCTTTCTTT.

The chain employs TRBV7-8 and TRBJ2-6; D remains unclear. Per the germline V gene, CDR1 is SGHVS and CDR2 is FQNEAQ. This CDR3 has 14 residues. Trimming took 8 bases from V and 0 from J, leaving 8 bases between them. The CDR3 DNA follows: TGTGCCAGCCGAACCAGCTCTGGGGCCAACGTCCTGACTTTC. Protein sequence: CASRTSSGANVLTF.

The chain links TRBV7-9 to TRBJ1-2; 7 bases match TRBD1. Germline V gives CDR1 SEHNR, CDR2 FQNEAQ (reference sequence). The length of the CDR3 is 14 residues. Trimming cost V 5 bases and J 4 bases; bases outside gene matches: 7. CDR3 sequence reads: CASSPSGGFYGYTF. The CDR3 DNA follows: TGTGCCAGCAGCCCGTCAGGGGGATTCTATGGCTACACCTTC.

V usage is TRBV6-6 and J usage is TRBJ2-2; 9 nucleotides agree with TRBD2. With V trimmed by 6 bases and J by 0 bases, 2 bases remained unmatched. The CDR3 length is 15 residues. Per germline, CDR1 MNHNY and CDR2 SVGAGI (reference sequence). This CDR3 is CASRERGANTGELFF. In DNA, the CDR3 is TGTGCCAGCAGGGAGCGGGGGGCGAACACCGGGGAGCTGTTTTTT.

The J gene is TRBJ2-1, the V gene TRBV10-2, with 12 bases that match TRBD2. With 9 bases clipped from V and 2 bases from J, the junction kept 11 bases outside the gene matches. This CDR3 region has 17 residues. CDR1 is WSHSY, CDR2 SAAADI, per germline. CDR3 region: CASLGTSGRLAYNEQFF. Written as DNA, the CDR3 is TGCGCCAGTTTGGGGACTAGCGGGCGCCTAGCCTACAATGAGCAGTTCTTC.

The V call is TRBV27, the J call TRBJ2-1, with 7 bases that match TRBD1. Germline V gene lookup returns CDR1 MNHEY and CDR2 SMNVEV (reference sequence). The junction had 2 bases not matched to a gene; V was cut back by 2 bases and J by 4 bases. The CDR3 consists of 14 residues. CDR3 nucleotide sequence: TGTGCCAGCAGTTTAGGGACAGAGTACAATGAGCAGTTCTTC. Translated: CASSLGTEYNEQFF.

J is TRBJ2-5 and V is TRBV10-2, with D unclear. The CDR3 is made up of 15 amino acids. Germline CDR1 and CDR2: WSHSY and SAAADI. V shed 5 bases and J shed 2 bases, with 15 bases lying between them. The CDR3 is CASSPNRPPQETQYF. DNA for the CDR3: TGCGCCAGCAGTCCAAACAGACCCCCGCAAGAGACCCAGTACTTC.

The rearrangement links TRBV5-1 to TRBJ2-7, with a weak D call TRBD2 (6 bases). V lost 0 bases to trimming and J lost 0 bases, with 10 bases between them. Germline values: CDR1 SGHRS, CDR2 YFSETQ. This CDR3 has 15 amino acids. The CDR3 loop reads CASSLADGSSYEQYF. The CDR3 DNA reads TGCGCCAGCAGCTTGGCGGACGGGAGCTCCTACGAGCAGTACTTC.

The V call is TRBV6-5, the J call TRBJ1-1; TRBD1 might be the D (6 bases). The ends were cut back, 5 bases at V and 5 bases at J, with 12 bases in the middle. CDR3 size: 13 residues. Germline CDR1 is MNHEY and CDR2 is SVGAGI. The CDR3 nucleotides are TGTGCCAGCAGTCGACAGGTTAGGACTGAAGCTTTCTTT. This sequence encodes CASSRQVRTEAFF.

V gene TRBV29-1 combines with J gene TRBJ2-1, with 12 bases fitting TRBD2. J was trimmed by 4 bases and V by 4 bases; bases with no gene match: 5. The CDR3 spans 15 residues. Germline loops: CDR1 SQVTM, CDR2 ANQGSEA. CDR3 protein: CSVGLAGGFYNEQFF. The CDR3 DNA reads TGCAGCGTTGGGCTAGCGGGAGGGTTTTACAATGAGCAGTTCTTC.

The gene calls are TRBV4-1 and TRBJ2-5; tentative D call: TRBD1 (6 bases). Deletions cut 4 bases from V and 1 base from J, with 16 bases between. Per the germline V gene, CDR1 is MGHRA and CDR2 is YSYEKL. The CDR3 is 16 amino acids. CDR3 sequence: CASSPFPGQLQETQYF. The DNA for the CDR3 is TGCGCCAGCAGCCCATTCCCCGGACAGCTCCAAGAGACCCAGTACTTC.

V and J are TRBV6-5 and TRBJ1-1; 7 bases match TRBD1. The V segment lost 5 bases and the J segment 0 bases; nucleotides outside the gene matches: 6. This CDR3 is built from 15 residues. Germline CDR1 MNHEY, CDR2 SVGAGI. CDR3 in amino acids: CASSTGTVMNTEAFF. CDR3 nucleotides: TGTGCCAGCAGTACAGGGACAGTTATGAACACTGAAGCTTTCTTT.

This rearrangement joins TRBV4-1 to TRBJ1-5; D possibly corresponds to TRBD1 (6 bases). CDR3 size: 16 residues. CDR1 MGHRA and CDR2 YSYEKL come from the germline V gene. With 0 bases removed from V and 5 bases from J, the gap between germline ends came to 14 bases. The CDR3 spells CASSQDPGAGDQPQHF. In DNA form, the CDR3 reads TGCGCCAGCAGCCAAGATCCAGGGGCAGGGGATCAGCCCCAGCATTTT.

The chain employs TRBV19 and TRBJ1-6; no definite D call. CDR3 length: 16 residues. The germline V and J ends were trimmed by 7 bases and 1 base, with 14 bases remaining between them. Germline CDR1 LNHDA, CDR2 SQIVND (reference sequence). The CDR3 DNA follows: TGTGCCAGTACCCCGGGGTCGGGGTCCTATAATTCACCCCTCCACTTT. It codes for CASTPGSGSYNSPLHF.

The V gene is TRBV5-1, the J gene TRBJ1-4; D is ambiguous. The V and J ends lost 5 bases and 6 bases respectively, with 14 bases between them. The CDR3 contains 14 residues. Germline CDR1 is SGHRS and CDR2 is YFSETQ. As DNA, the CDR3 is TGCGCCAGCAGAACCGCGGCCCCGGATGAAAAACTGTTTTTT. This gives the protein CASRTAAPDEKLFF.

This clone has only a few counts. V is TRBV27 and J is TRBJ1-1, with 11 bases identical to TRBD1. The junction had 1 base not matched to a gene; V was cut back by 6 bases and J by 4 bases. The CDR3 loop spans 13 amino acids. The germline V gene encodes CDR1 MNHEY and CDR2 SMNVEV (reference sequence). The CDR3 nucleotides read TGTGCCAGCAGAGGGACAGGGGGCACTGAAGCTTTCTTT. Protein: CASRGTGGTEAFF.

This clone was seen just once. This chain connects TRBV7-6 to TRBJ1-1; 7 bases fit TRBD1. J gave up 3 bases and V 3 bases, and 13 bases lay outside the gene matches. Germline lookup yields CDR1 SGHVS and CDR2 FNYEAQ. The CDR3 runs 17 residues. The CDR3 sequence is CASSFLSEGAVDTEAFF. CDR3 nucleotide sequence: TGTGCCAGCAGCTTCCTAAGCGAGGGGGCCGTTGACACTGAAGCTTTCTTT.

The chain employs TRBV5-1 and TRBJ2-5, with 10 positions matching TRBD2. V trimming: 2 bases; J trimming: 2 bases; junction bases outside the gene matches: 6. The CDR3 contains 16 residues. CDR1 SGHRS and CDR2 YFSETQ come from the germline V gene. Written as DNA, the CDR3 is TGCGCCAGCAGCTTTAGTAGCGGGGGGATACAAGAGACCCAGTACTTC. Amino acid sequence: CASSFSSGGIQETQYF.

The rearrangement joins TRBV5-4 to TRBJ2-3; D is perhaps TRBD2 (5 bases). CDR3 length equals 16 residues. Trimming pared 0 bases from V and 4 bases from J, leaving 15 bases between. Germline CDR1 SGHNT, CDR2 YYREEE (reference sequence). The CDR3 DNA sequence: TGTGCCAGCAGCTTGGGGTCTGCGGTCGGGGCAGATACGCAGTATTTT. It is translated as CASSLGSAVGADTQYF.

In nucleotides, the CDR3 is TGCGCCAGCAGCTTGGGCCCTGGGACAGGGGGCGCGGAGACCCAGTACTTC. Its protein product is CASSLGPGTGGAETQYF. V is TRBV5-1 and J is TRBJ2-5, with 12 bases lining up with TRBD1. With V trimmed by 0 bases and J by 5 bases, 8 bases remained unmatched. The length of the CDR3 is 17 residues. Germline lookup yields CDR1 SGHRS and CDR2 YFSETQ. The whole variable domain, filled in from reference TRBV5-1 and TRBJ2-5, reads KAGVTQTPRYLIKTRGQQVTLSCSPISGHRSVSWYQQTPGQGLQFLFEYFSETQRNKGNFPGRFSGRQFSNSRSEMNVSTLELGDSALYLCASSLGPGTGGAETQYFGPGTRLLVL.

The chain recombines TRBV27 with TRBJ1-3; maybe TRBD1 (6 bases). The V and J ends lost 6 bases and 3 bases respectively, with 18 bases between them. Per germline, CDR1 MNHEY and CDR2 SMNVEV (reference sequence). CDR3 length: 16 residues. CDR3 loop: CASSTTGSSIGNTIYF. CDR3 sequence (DNA): TGTGCCAGCAGCACCACAGGGAGTAGTATTGGAAACACCATATATTTT.

The chain recombines TRBV7-3 with TRBJ2-6, with 9 positions matching TRBD2. CDR1 is SGHTA and CDR2 is FQGTGA in the germline V gene. The CDR3 contains 22 residues. V dropped 5 bases and J dropped 2; count of bases not matched to a gene: 22. The DNA of the CDR3 is TGTGCCAGCAGCCTCCGGCCCCTAATTGCGGGAGGGCCTCTCGCTGGGGCCAACGTCCTGACTTTC. Translation gives CASSLRPLIAGGPLAGANVLTF.